A selection of T cell receptor beta chains follows, all from one sample in a study of OX40 agonist ivuxolimab in advanced cancers. Using immunoSEQ multiplex PCR, the repertoire was profiled, and TCRdb retains in-frame clones only, with some absent. The sample has about 88,000 clones, about 85% seen once; the top ten hold approximately 4.2%. The sequencing used CD4+ or CD8+ T cells sorted from blood, collected in a trial of the OX40 agonist ivuxolimab. The receptor set was obtained from an adult with an advanced solid tumor such as melanoma, head and neck, liver or kidney cancer. The CDR3 runs from the conserved cysteine through the conserved F or W. Each record gives: D gene, CDR3 length, J gene, V gene, CDR3 protein, CDR3 DNA. A D gene is named only where the DNA matches it firmly.

d_gene: .; len: 16; j_gene: TRBJ2-5; v_gene: TRBV7-2; CDR3aa: CASSSPITGRRETQYF; CDR3nt: TGTGCCAGCAGCTCCCCAATCACGGGAAGAAGGGAGACCCAGTACTTC
d_gene: TRBD2; len: 15; j_gene: TRBJ2-3; v_gene: TRBV2; CDR3aa: CASRLAGSPTDTQYF; CDR3nt: TGTGCCAGCAGACTAGCGGGGAGCCCCACAGATACGCAGTATTTT
d_gene: TRBD2; len: 15; j_gene: TRBJ2-5; v_gene: TRBV5-1; CDR3aa: CASSSVLAEEETQYF; CDR3nt: TGCGCCAGCAGCTCAGTACTAGCGGAGGAGGAGACCCAGTACTTC
d_gene: TRBD1; len: 14; j_gene: TRBJ1-4; v_gene: TRBV5-1; CDR3aa: CASSSTTGDEKLFF; CDR3nt: TGCGCCAGCAGCTCCACGACAGGGGATGAAAAACTGTTTTTT
d_gene: .; len: 15; j_gene: TRBJ2-7; v_gene: TRBV9; CDR3aa: CASSDSGLGTDEQYF; CDR3nt: TGTGCCAGCAGCGACTCGGGACTGGGGACAGACGAGCAGTACTTC
d_gene: TRBD2; len: 16; j_gene: TRBJ2-5; v_gene: TRBV11-2; CDR3aa: CASSSGTSGSGETQYF; CDR3nt: TGTGCCAGCAGCTCGGGGACTAGCGGGAGTGGGGAGACCCAGTACTTC
d_gene: .; len: 13; j_gene: TRBJ2-7; v_gene: TRBV11-3; CDR3aa: CASSQTTAYEQYF; CDR3nt: TGTGCCAGCAGCCAGACGACCGCCTACGAGCAGTACTTC
d_gene: TRBD2; len: 15; j_gene: TRBJ2-7; v_gene: TRBV28; CDR3aa: CASSFGLAVSYEQYF; CDR3nt: TGTGCCAGCAGTTTTGGACTAGCGGTATCCTACGAGCAGTACTTC
d_gene: .; len: 11; j_gene: TRBJ2-1; v_gene: TRBV7-2; CDR3aa: CASSLADEQFF; CDR3nt: TGTGCCAGCAGCCTAGCTGATGAGCAGTTCTTC
d_gene: .; len: 14; j_gene: TRBJ2-2; v_gene: TRBV19; CDR3aa: CASIRDTNTGELFF; CDR3nt: TGTGCCAGTATTCGCGACACGAACACCGGGGAGCTGTTTTTT
d_gene: .; len: 12; j_gene: TRBJ1-1; v_gene: TRBV9; CDR3aa: CASSASGPEAFF; CDR3nt: TGTGCCAGCAGCGCCAGTGGTCCTGAAGCTTTCTTT
d_gene: .; len: 13; j_gene: TRBJ1-4; v_gene: TRBV30; CDR3aa: CAWSPGFNEKLFF; CDR3nt: TGTGCCTGGAGTCCAGGGTTTAATGAAAAACTGTTTTTT
d_gene: .; len: 15; j_gene: TRBJ2-3; v_gene: TRBV11-2; CDR3aa: CASSLRRYGTDTQYF; CDR3nt: TGTGCCAGCAGCTTAAGGCGATATGGGACAGATACGCAGTATTTT
d_gene: TRBD1; len: 13; j_gene: TRBJ1-2; v_gene: TRBV18; CDR3aa: CASSPGTDYGYTF; CDR3nt: TGTGCCAGCTCACCAGGGACAGACTATGGCTACACCTTC
d_gene: .; len: 12; j_gene: TRBJ2-5; v_gene: TRBV7-9; CDR3aa: CASSLIEETQYF; CDR3nt: TGTGCCAGCAGCTTAATCGAGGAGACCCAGTACTTC
d_gene: .; len: 17; j_gene: TRBJ1-1; v_gene: TRBV5-6; CDR3aa: CASSFGEEPARNTEAFF; CDR3nt: TGTGCCAGCAGCTTTGGGGAAGAACCAGCCAGAAACACTGAAGCTTTCTTT
d_gene: .; len: 13; j_gene: TRBJ2-4; v_gene: TRBV7-9; CDR3aa: CASSREFRVLQYF; CDR3nt: TGTGCCAGCAGCCGCGAATTTAGGGTCCTTCAGTACTTC
d_gene: TRBD1; len: 14; j_gene: TRBJ1-2; v_gene: TRBV2; CDR3aa: CASSEEGQGGGYTF; CDR3nt: TGTGCCAGCAGTGAAGAGGGACAGGGGGGCGGCTACACCTTC
d_gene: TRBD2; len: 13; j_gene: TRBJ2-7; v_gene: TRBV19; CDR3aa: CASSMGLGSEQYF; CDR3nt: TGTGCCAGTAGTATGGGACTAGGGAGCGAGCAGTACTTC
d_gene: .; len: 15; j_gene: TRBJ2-1; v_gene: TRBV7-6; CDR3aa: CASSLDGDNYNEQFF; CDR3nt: TGTGCCAGCAGCTTAGACGGGGACAATTACAATGAGCAGTTCTTC
d_gene: .; len: 12; j_gene: TRBJ2-1; v_gene: TRBV28; CDR3aa: CASSTIYNEQFF; CDR3nt: TGTGCCAGCAGCACAATCTACAATGAGCAGTTCTTC
d_gene: .; len: 8; j_gene: TRBJ2-5; v_gene: TRBV30; CDR3aa: CACPPEYF; CDR3nt: TGTGCCTGCCCCCCCGAGTACTTC
d_gene: .; len: 14; j_gene: TRBJ2-1; v_gene: TRBV4-1; CDR3aa: CASSQEAGPTGGFF; CDR3nt: TGCGCCAGCAGCCAAGAGGCTGGACCCACCGGCGGGTTCTTC
d_gene: .; len: 15; j_gene: TRBJ2-7; v_gene: TRBV5-1; CDR3aa: CASSSTPDRVHEQYF; CDR3nt: TGCGCCAGCAGCTCTACCCCGGACAGAGTTCACGAGCAGTACTTC
d_gene: .; len: 16; j_gene: TRBJ2-2; v_gene: TRBV11-1; CDR3aa: CASSLVPGENTGELFF; CDR3nt: TGTGCCAGCAGCTTAGTCCCAGGGGAGAACACCGGGGAGCTGTTTTTT
d_gene: TRBD2; len: 16; j_gene: TRBJ2-3; v_gene: TRBV28; CDR3aa: CASSFSLAGTTDTQYF; CDR3nt: TGTGCCAGCAGTTTCTCCCTAGCGGGTACCACAGATACGCAGTATTTT
d_gene: TRBD1; len: 14; j_gene: TRBJ2-1; v_gene: TRBV10-3; CDR3aa: CAISSSTGDNEQFF; CDR3nt: TGTGCCATCAGCTCCTCGACAGGGGACAATGAGCAGTTCTTC
d_gene: TRBD2; len: 16; j_gene: TRBJ2-3; v_gene: TRBV25-1; CDR3aa: CASSEHSGRAIGTQYF; CDR3nt: TGTGCCAGCAGTGAACATAGCGGGAGGGCCATAGGTACGCAGTATTTT
d_gene: TRBD1; len: 14; j_gene: TRBJ1-4; v_gene: TRBV28; CDR3aa: CASSPTGAEEKLFF; CDR3nt: TGTGCCAGCAGTCCGACAGGGGCAGAAGAAAAACTGTTTTTT
d_gene: .; len: 14; j_gene: TRBJ1-1; v_gene: TRBV19; CDR3aa: CASSIGRQNTEAFF; CDR3nt: TGTGCCAGTAGTATAGGTCGTCAGAACACTGAAGCTTTCTTT
d_gene: .; len: 11; j_gene: TRBJ2-5; v_gene: TRBV20-1; CDR3aa: CSATSGETQYF; CDR3nt: TGCAGTGCTACCAGTGGAGAGACCCAGTACTTC
d_gene: TRBD1; len: 14; j_gene: TRBJ2-1; v_gene: TRBV29-1; CDR3aa: CSVRTGGALDEQFF; CDR3nt: TGCAGCGTTCGGACAGGGGGCGCATTAGATGAGCAGTTCTTC
d_gene: TRBD2; len: 18; j_gene: TRBJ2-5; v_gene: TRBV28; CDR3aa: CASSPSGTSVLGGETQYF; CDR3nt: TGTGCCAGCAGCCCTTCCGGGACTAGCGTTCTAGGGGGAGAGACCCAGTACTTC
d_gene: TRBD2; len: 14; j_gene: TRBJ2-7; v_gene: TRBV4-1; CDR3aa: CASSQLSGDYEQYF; CDR3nt: TGCGCCAGCAGCCAACTTAGCGGGGATTACGAGCAGTACTTC
d_gene: TRBD1; len: 16; j_gene: TRBJ2-6; v_gene: TRBV30; CDR3aa: CAWGRDRSSGANVLTF; CDR3nt: TGTGCCTGGGGCCGGGACAGAAGCTCTGGGGCCAACGTCCTGACTTTC
d_gene: .; len: 15; j_gene: TRBJ1-4; v_gene: TRBV19; CDR3aa: CASSISGSRSEKLFF; CDR3nt: TGTGCCAGTAGTATATCCGGGAGCCGAAGTGAAAAACTGTTTTTT
d_gene: .; len: 13; j_gene: TRBJ2-3; v_gene: TRBV7-9; CDR3aa: CASSLLVGDTQYF; CDR3nt: TGTGCCAGCAGCCTTCTAGTAGGAGATACGCAGTATTTT
d_gene: TRBD2; len: 16; j_gene: TRBJ2-5; v_gene: TRBV28; CDR3aa: CASNSLGSGRVETQYF; CDR3nt: TGTGCCAGCAACTCCCTGGGTAGCGGGAGGGTAGAGACCCAGTACTTC
d_gene: .; len: 14; j_gene: TRBJ2-5; v_gene: TRBV10-2; CDR3aa: CASSLRGLQETQYF; CDR3nt: TGCGCCAGCAGTCTACGGGGCCTTCAAGAGACCCAGTACTTC
d_gene: .; len: 15; j_gene: TRBJ2-7; v_gene: TRBV7-2; CDR3aa: CASSYVGQSVYEQYF; CDR3nt: TGTGCCAGCAGCTATGTTGGACAGAGCGTCTACGAGCAGTACTTC
d_gene: .; len: 14; j_gene: TRBJ2-5; v_gene: TRBV2; CDR3aa: CASSDSSGSETQYF; CDR3nt: TGTGCCAGCAGTGACAGCTCAGGTTCCGAGACCCAGTACTTC
d_gene: TRBD2; len: 16; j_gene: TRBJ2-2; v_gene: TRBV7-7; CDR3aa: CASSSGTSGNTGELFF; CDR3nt: TGTGCTAGCAGCTCCGGGACTAGCGGGAACACCGGGGAGCTGTTTTTT